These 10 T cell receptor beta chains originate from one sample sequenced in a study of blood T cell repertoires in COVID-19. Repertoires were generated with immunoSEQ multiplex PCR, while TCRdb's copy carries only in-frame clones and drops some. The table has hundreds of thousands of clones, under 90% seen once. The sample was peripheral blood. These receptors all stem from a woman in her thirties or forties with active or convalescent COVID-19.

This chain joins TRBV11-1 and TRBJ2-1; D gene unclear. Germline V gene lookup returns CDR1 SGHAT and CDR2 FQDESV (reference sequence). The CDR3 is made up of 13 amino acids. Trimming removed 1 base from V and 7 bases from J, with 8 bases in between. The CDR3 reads CASSLESINEQFF. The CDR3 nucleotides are TGTGCCAGCAGCTTAGAGTCTATTAATGAGCAGTTCTTC.

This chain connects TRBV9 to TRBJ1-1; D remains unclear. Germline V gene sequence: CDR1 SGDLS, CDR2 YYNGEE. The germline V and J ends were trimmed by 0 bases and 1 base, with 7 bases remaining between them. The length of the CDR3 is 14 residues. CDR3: CASSVGAANTEAFF. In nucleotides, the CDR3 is TGTGCCAGCAGCGTAGGGGCAGCGAACACTGAAGCTTTCTTT.

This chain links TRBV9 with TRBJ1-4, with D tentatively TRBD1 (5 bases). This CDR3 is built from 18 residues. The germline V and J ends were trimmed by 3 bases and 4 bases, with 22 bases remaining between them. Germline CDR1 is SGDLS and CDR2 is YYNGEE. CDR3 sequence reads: CASSAFHRSFGGNEKLFF. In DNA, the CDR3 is TGTGCCAGCAGCGCCTTTCACAGGAGCTTCGGGGGTAATGAAAAACTGTTTTTT.

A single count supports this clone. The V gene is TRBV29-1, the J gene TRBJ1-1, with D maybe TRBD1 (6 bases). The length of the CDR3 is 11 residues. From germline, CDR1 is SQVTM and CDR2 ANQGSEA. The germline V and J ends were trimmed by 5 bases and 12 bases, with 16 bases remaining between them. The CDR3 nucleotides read TGCAGCGTTCCCCGGGACAAGAGAACTTTCTTT. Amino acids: CSVPRDKRTFF.

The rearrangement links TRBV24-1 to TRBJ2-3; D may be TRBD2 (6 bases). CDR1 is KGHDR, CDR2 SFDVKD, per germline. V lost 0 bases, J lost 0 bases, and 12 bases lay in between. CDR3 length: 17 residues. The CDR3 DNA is TGTGCCACCAGTGATTTGCACGGCGGGATGAGCACAGATACGCAGTATTTT. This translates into CATSDLHGGMSTDTQYF.

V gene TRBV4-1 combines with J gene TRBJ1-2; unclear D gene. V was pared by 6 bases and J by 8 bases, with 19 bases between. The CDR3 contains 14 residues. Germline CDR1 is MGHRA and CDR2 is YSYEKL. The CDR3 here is CASREAGAKAGYTF. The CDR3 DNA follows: TGCGCCAGCAGAGAGGCGGGCGCCAAGGCGGGCTACACCTTC.

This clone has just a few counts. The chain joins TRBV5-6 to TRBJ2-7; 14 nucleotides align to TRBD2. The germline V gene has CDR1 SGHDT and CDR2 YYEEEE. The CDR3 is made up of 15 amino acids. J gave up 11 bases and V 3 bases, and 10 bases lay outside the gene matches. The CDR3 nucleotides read TGTGCCAGCAGCTCCACCGGGACTAGCGGGAGTAGGGAGTACTTC. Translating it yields CASSSTGTSGSREYF.

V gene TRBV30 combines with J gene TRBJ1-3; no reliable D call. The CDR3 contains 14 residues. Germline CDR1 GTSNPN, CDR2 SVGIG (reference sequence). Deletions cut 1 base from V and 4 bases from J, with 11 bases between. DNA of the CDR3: TGTGCCTGGAGTGCGGGTGTGGTAGGAAACACCATATATTTT. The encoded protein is CAWSAGVVGNTIYF.

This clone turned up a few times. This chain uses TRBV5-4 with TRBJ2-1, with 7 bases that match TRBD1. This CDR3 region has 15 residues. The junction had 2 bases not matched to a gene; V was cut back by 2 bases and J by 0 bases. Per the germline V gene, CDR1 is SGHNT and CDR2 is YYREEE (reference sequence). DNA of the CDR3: TGTGCCAGCAGCTTCCGGGACAGCTCCTACAATGAGCAGTTCTTC. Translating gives CASSFRDSSYNEQFF.

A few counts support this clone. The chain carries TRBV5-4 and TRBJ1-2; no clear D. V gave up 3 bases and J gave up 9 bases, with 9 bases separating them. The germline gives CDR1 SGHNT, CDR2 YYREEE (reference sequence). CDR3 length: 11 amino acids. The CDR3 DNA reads TGTGCCAGCAGCTCGGGAATTAGCTACACCTTC. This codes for CASSSGISYTF. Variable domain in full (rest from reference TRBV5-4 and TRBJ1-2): ETGVTQSPTHLIKTRGQQVTLRCSSQSGHNTVSWYQQALGQGPQFIFQYYREEENGRGNFPPRFSGLQFPNYSSELNVNALELDDSALYLCASSSGISYTFGSGTRLTVV.